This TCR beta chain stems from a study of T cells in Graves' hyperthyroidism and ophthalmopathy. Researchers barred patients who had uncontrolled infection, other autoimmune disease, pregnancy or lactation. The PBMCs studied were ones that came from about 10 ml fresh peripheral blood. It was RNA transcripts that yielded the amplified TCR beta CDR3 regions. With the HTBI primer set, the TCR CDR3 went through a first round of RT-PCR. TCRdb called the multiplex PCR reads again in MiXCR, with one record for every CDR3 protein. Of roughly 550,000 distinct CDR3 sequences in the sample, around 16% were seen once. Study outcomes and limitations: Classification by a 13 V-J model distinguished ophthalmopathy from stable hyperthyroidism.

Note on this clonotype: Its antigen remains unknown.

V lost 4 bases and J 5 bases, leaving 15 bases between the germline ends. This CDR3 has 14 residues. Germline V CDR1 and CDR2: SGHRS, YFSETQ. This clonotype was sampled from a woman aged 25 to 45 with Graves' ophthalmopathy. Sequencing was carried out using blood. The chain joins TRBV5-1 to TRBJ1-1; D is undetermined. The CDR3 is CASSPPADGTEAFF. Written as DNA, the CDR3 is TGCGCCAGCAGCCCCCCCGCTGATGGGACTGAAGCTTTCTTT.